This T cell receptor (beta chain) was found in a study of blood T cell repertoires in COVID-19. Germline CDR1 reads MNHEY; CDR2 reads SMNVEV (reference sequence). V lost 5 bases, J lost 3 bases, and 8 bases lay in between. There are 14 residues in the CDR3. TCRdb's table, derived via immunoSEQ multiplex PCR, lists solely in-frame clones and lacks some. The repertoire has about 140,000 clones, approximately 87% of them found once; the top ten carry more than 4%. The chain is built from TRBV27 and TRBJ2-6; D remains ambiguous. The source is a woman aged 35 to 49 with acute or convalescent COVID-19. Sequencing input: peripheral blood. The CDR3 sequence is CASSALSGANVLTF. The CDR3 nucleotides are TGTGCCAGCAGTGCCCTAAGTGGGGCCAACGTCCTGACTTTC. Variable domain in full (rest from reference TRBV27 and TRBJ2-6): EAQVTQNPRYLITVTGKKLTVTCSQNMNHEYMSWYRQDPGLGLRQIYYSMNVEVTDKGDVPEGYKVSRKEKRNFPLILESPSPNQTSLYFCASSALSGANVLTFGAGSRLTVL.